Sequencing of this T cell receptor (beta chain) was carried out in a study of blood T cell repertoires in COVID-19. Study-level background: Some COVID-19 samples were acute and others convalescent; all came from the United States, Italy and Spain. PBMCs, B-cell-depleted T cells, or T cells were the source of the cDNA or gDNA that made up the material.

The CDR3 runs 17 residues. V shed 0 bases and J 9 bases; nucleotides not matched to a gene: 13. The V gene's germline CDR1 is SGHAT and CDR2 FQNNGV. As originally analysed: The authors estimated nucleated cell counts from reference gene primer amplification. Assay used: immunoSEQ multiplex PCR; TCRdb lists only in-frame clones, some missing. The D gene and trimming were derived from the DNA, and the V and J assignments and clone size from that table. Seen here are about 220,000 clones, 83% observed once, and the top ten hold 2% to 3%. Sequenced input: peripheral blood. The receptor comes from a woman aged 35 to 49 with active or convalescent COVID-19. This chain links TRBV11-2 with TRBJ1-5; 8 bases align to TRBD1. The CDR3 sequence: CASSLDPPTGELRPQHF. CDR3 DNA: TGTGCCAGCAGCTTAGATCCCCCGACAGGGGAGTTGCGGCCCCAGCATTTT.